One sample yielded the 20 T cell receptor beta chains listed below, sequenced in a study of siplizumab effects on memory and regulatory T cells. Generated by immunoSEQ multiplex PCR, the TCRdb table keeps only in-frame clones and is missing some. The profile shows some 56,000 clones, over 95% of them singletons. Sequenced: naive CD8+ T cells sorted from blood. The receptor set was obtained from a human donor in good health.

The CDR3 DNA is TGTGCCAGCAGTGAATTGGGCGGGACTAAAACAGATACGCAGTATTTT. Its protein product is CASSELGGTKTDTQYF. This chain joins TRBV6-1 and TRBJ2-3; 7 nucleotides match TRBD2. Germline V gives CDR1 MNHNS, CDR2 SASEGT. The CDR3 runs to 16 residues. The V gene end was trimmed by 2 bases and the J gene end by 3 bases; junction bases not matched to a gene: 8.

The chain combines TRBV10-1 with TRBJ2-5; 12 bases match TRBD2. There are 21 residues in the CDR3. CDR1 and CDR2 from the germline V gene are WNHNN and SYGVQD (reference sequence). V gave up 5 bases and J gave up 0 bases; unmatched junction bases: 19. The CDR3 region is CASSRHGRTSGKGDHQETQYF. In DNA form, the CDR3 reads TGCGCCAGCAGTCGACATGGACGGACTAGCGGGAAAGGGGACCACCAAGAGACCCAGTACTTC.

V usage is TRBV5-1 and J usage is TRBJ2-7; TRBD2 might be the D (5 bases). CDR1 and CDR2 from the germline V gene are SGHRS and YFSETQ. The CDR3 sequence is 14 residues long. Trimming stripped 5 bases from V and 2 bases from J, with 14 bases between. CDR3 sequence: CASSIQDGTYEQYF. The CDR3 nucleotides read TGCGCCAGCAGTATCCAGGACGGGACCTACGAGCAGTACTTC. The full variable domain, its missing parts supplied by reference TRBV5-1 and TRBJ2-7, is KAGVTQTPRYLIKTRGQQVTLSCSPISGHRSVSWYQQTPGQGLQFLFEYFSETQRNKGNFPGRFSGRQFSNSRSEMNVSTLELGDSALYLCASSIQDGTYEQYFGPGTRLTVT.

The rearrangement links TRBV11-1 to TRBJ1-1; 7 nucleotides agree with TRBD1. CDR3 size: 12 residues. The germline CDR1 and CDR2 sequences are SGHAT and FQDESV (reference sequence). Losses at the gene ends were 4 bases for V and 5 bases for J; bases not matched to a gene: 1. Here the CDR3 reads CASSSGGTEAFF. CDR3 nucleotides: TGTGCCAGCAGCTCAGGGGGAACTGAAGCTTTCTTT.

The rearrangement links TRBV28 to TRBJ1-1; no clear D gene. CDR3 length: 16 residues. Trimming stripped 2 bases from V and 1 base from J, with 14 bases between. Germline V lookup: CDR1 MDHEN, CDR2 SYDVKM. CDR3 DNA sequence: TGTGCCAGCAGTTTAGGACGGCTGACTGGGAACACTGAAGCTTTCTTT. As protein: CASSLGRLTGNTEAFF.

The chain recombines TRBV19 with TRBJ2-1; 9 bases match TRBD2. V lost 2 bases to trimming and J lost 9 bases; unmatched junction nucleotides: 5. The CDR3 contains 14 residues. CDR1 and CDR2 (germline): LNHDA, SQIVND (reference sequence). CDR3 sequence (DNA): TGTGCCAGTAGTATATTAGCGGGAGATATTGAGCAGTTCTTC. This encodes CASSILAGDIEQFF.

J is TRBJ2-1 and V is TRBV28; 14 positions agree with TRBD2. Germline CDR1 MDHEN, CDR2 SYDVKM. This CDR3 has 16 amino acids. V lost 6 bases, J lost 3 bases, and 4 bases stayed unmatched. The CDR3, as DNA: TGTGCCAGCAGGAAAGGGACTAGCGGGAGCTACAATGAGCAGTTCTTC. The encoded protein is CASRKGTSGSYNEQFF.

V gene TRBV11-2 combines with J gene TRBJ2-1; no reliable D call. CDR3 size: 15 residues. Looked up from germline, CDR1 is SGHAT and CDR2 is FQNNGV. Trimming removed 5 bases from V and 0 bases from J, with 11 bases in between. Written as DNA, the CDR3 is TGTGCCAGCAGCACCCGCCCCAGCTCCTACAATGAGCAGTTCTTC. Amino acids: CASSTRPSSYNEQFF.

The rearrangement uses TRBV9 and TRBJ2-7, with D possibly TRBD2 on 5 matching bases. The CDR3 totals 12 residues. Between the trimmed V and J ends, which lost 4 bases and 9 bases, there was a span of 14 bases. Germline V gene lookup returns CDR1 SGDLS and CDR2 YYNGEE. CDR3: CASSTEGARQYF. CDR3 coding DNA: TGTGCCAGCAGCACAGAGGGCGCCCGGCAGTACTTC.

V usage is TRBV5-1 and J usage is TRBJ2-5; 8 bases fit TRBD1. Trimming cost V 6 bases and J 5 bases; bases outside gene matches: 18. The CDR3 contains 17 residues. CDR1 and CDR2 from the germline V gene are SGHRS and YFSETQ. The CDR3: CASTSLRTGPWEETQYF. The CDR3, as DNA: TGCGCCAGCACTAGTCTTCGGACAGGGCCCTGGGAGGAGACCCAGTACTTC.

V is TRBV13 and J is TRBJ1-3; 7 bases agree with TRBD1. Trimming removed 4 bases from V and 0 bases from J; junction bases left unmatched: 3. The CDR3 runs 15 residues. Germline V CDR1 and CDR2: PRHDT, FYEKMQ (reference sequence). The CDR3 is CASSSGTDSGNTIYF. DNA for the CDR3: TGTGCCAGCAGCTCGGGGACAGACTCTGGAAACACCATATATTTT.

The chain links TRBV13 to TRBJ2-2, with D possibly matching TRBD2 (6 bases). The CDR3 contains 14 residues. Per the germline V gene, CDR1 is PRHDT and CDR2 is FYEKMQ (reference sequence). Trimming pared 3 bases from V and 3 bases from J, leaving 8 bases between. The CDR3 region is CASSLGLYTGELFF. CDR3 nucleotide sequence: TGTGCCAGCAGCTTGGGACTTTACACCGGGGAGCTGTTTTTT.

The chain carries TRBV13 and TRBJ2-5; D possibly corresponds to TRBD2 (5 bases). Germline-derived CDR1 and CDR2 are PRHDT and FYEKMQ (reference sequence). Trimming took 6 bases from V and 2 from J, leaving 13 bases between them. This CDR3 comprises 14 residues. CDR3 sequence (DNA): TGTGCCAGCAGTTACCGGGATACTCAAGAGACCCAGTACTTC. This translates into CASSYRDTQETQYF.

V and J are TRBV5-4 and TRBJ1-1, with D hard to call. CDR1 and CDR2 (germline): SGHNT, YYREEE (reference sequence). The CDR3 extends over 14 amino acids. V was pared by 0 bases and J by 1 base, with 7 bases between. This CDR3 reads CASSLARRNTEAFF. DNA for the CDR3: TGTGCCAGCAGCTTGGCCCGCAGGAACACTGAAGCTTTCTTT.

The rearrangement joins TRBV6-5 to TRBJ2-2; D not resolved. Between the trimmed V and J ends, which lost 6 bases and 6 bases, there was a span of 11 bases. The CDR3 consists of 13 residues. Germline loops: CDR1 MNHEY, CDR2 SVGAGI. The CDR3 DNA follows: TGTGCCAGCAGCGCCGTTGGACCCGGGGAGCTGTTTTTT. Residues: CASSAVGPGELFF.

Remarks on this clone: A junction end diverges from the germline sequence, so it may reflect a read error. The J gene is TRBJ2-1, the V gene TRBV29-1, with D tentatively TRBD1 (5 bases). This CDR3 has 18 residues. The germline V gene has CDR1 SQVTM and CDR2 ANQGSEA. As DNA, the CDR3 is TGCAGCGTCGAAGGGGCAGGCTTACCCGTTAAATCCTACAATGAGCAGTTCTTC. This codes for CSVEGAGLPVKSYNEQFF.

The chain has TRBV7-8 and TRBJ2-1, with 7 nucleotides matching TRBD2. CDR1 is SGHVS and CDR2 is FQNEAQ in the germline V gene. This CDR3 has 14 residues. V dropped 1 base and J dropped 12; count of bases not matched to a gene: 9. The CDR3 DNA sequence: TGTGCCAGCAGCTTAGTGAATAGCGGGCACGGGCAGTTCTTC. Residues: CASSLVNSGHGQFF. The whole variable domain, remainder taken from reference TRBV7-8 and TRBJ2-1, is GAGVSQSPRYKVAKRGQDVALRCDPISGHVSLFWYQQALGQGPEFLTYFQNEAQLDKSGLPSDRFFAERPEGSVSTLKIQRTQQEDSAVYLCASSLVNSGHGQFFGPGTRLTVL.

The rearrangement uses TRBV7-9 and TRBJ2-7; 8 nucleotides line up with TRBD2. The CDR3 contains 15 residues. Trimming at V came to 5 bases and at J to 4 bases, leaving 10 bases not matched to a gene. CDR1 SEHNR and CDR2 FQNEAQ come from the germline V gene (reference sequence). CDR3 residues: CASSLSGAGNYEQYF. The DNA of the CDR3 is TGTGCCAGCAGCCTTAGCGGGGCGGGGAATTACGAGCAGTACTTC. Full variable domain (remainder filled in from reference TRBV7-9 and TRBJ2-7): DTGVSQNPRHKITKRGQNVTFRCDPISEHNRLYWYRQTLGQGPEFLTYFQNEAQLEKSRLLSDRFSAERPKGSFSTLEIQRTEQGDSAMYLCASSLSGAGNYEQYFGPGTRLTVT.

The DNA for the CDR3 is TGTGCCAGCAGTGCTGGGTACGAGCAGTACTTC. Residues: CASSAGYEQYF. This rearrangement joins TRBV2 to TRBJ2-7, with D hard to call. Trimming cost V 4 bases and J 4 bases, with 5 bases left between them. The CDR3 is 11 residues long. Germline V gene data show CDR1 as SNHLY and CDR2 as FYNNEI.

The chain employs TRBV13 and TRBJ2-1, with 9 bases matching TRBD2. The CDR3 is 18 residues long. The V gene's germline CDR1 is PRHDT and CDR2 FYEKMQ (reference sequence). J lost 8 bases, V lost 5 bases, and 19 bases had no gene match. CDR3 amino acids: CASSPTDSPGLALDEQFF. In nucleotides, the CDR3 is TGTGCCAGCAGCCCAACTGACTCACCGGGACTAGCTTTGGATGAGCAGTTCTTC. Full variable domain (missing parts from reference TRBV13 and TRBJ2-1): AAGVIQSPRHLIKEKRETATLKCYPIPRHDTVYWYQQGPGQDPQFLISFYEKMQSDKGSIPDRFSAQQFSDYHSELNMSSLELGDSALYFCASSPTDSPGLALDEQFFGPGTRLTVL.